The source of this T cell receptor beta chain is a study of blood T cell repertoires in COVID-19. On the study more broadly: The United States, Italy and Spain were the sources of the acute and convalescent COVID-19 samples.

In the study's own analysis: How many nucleated cells were present was estimated from reference gene primer amplification. Using immunoSEQ multiplex PCR, the repertoire was profiled, and TCRdb retains in-frame clones only, with some absent. Clone size and V and J calls were adopted from that table, with D and trimming inferred from the DNA. The data contain about 180,000 clones, roughly 88% of them seen just once; the ten biggest clones take up 4% to 5%. Trimming left V 0 bases short and J 9 bases short, with 6 bases between. The CDR3 spans 12 residues. Germline V lookup: CDR1 LNHDA, CDR2 SQIVND (reference sequence).

The V call is TRBV19, the J call TRBJ1-5, with unresolved D. The sample taken for sequencing was peripheral blood. The TCR originated in a woman in her thirties with acute or convalescent COVID-19. The CDR3 spells CASSIDPGPQHF. Written as DNA, the CDR3 is TGTGCCAGTAGTATAGACCCAGGGCCCCAGCATTTT.